Below, one TCR beta chain is given with its context. Every sample had its cDNA made across eight separate reactions. UMIs incorporating a 6-nucleotide sample barcode were appended by means of template switching. From its re-call of the 5' RACE reads, TCRdb lists each CDR3 protein once, without DNA. This table lists fewer than 400,000 distinct CDR3 sequences. This sample was included in a study of monozygotic twins with inflammatory bowel disease. Germline V lookup: CDR1 LNHDA, CDR2 SQIVND (reference sequence). The CDR3 consists of 18 residues. T cells were not sorted, and total RNA was isolated straight from whole blood.

The chain is built from TRBV19 and TRBJ1-4; TCRdb lists TRBD1, though no DNA is available to test this call. Sequenced material: blood. This TCR derives from a human donor with ulcerative colitis or Crohn's disease, or a healthy co-twin of an affected twin (not recorded which). The CDR3 sequence: CASSISPGGLRTNEKLFF.